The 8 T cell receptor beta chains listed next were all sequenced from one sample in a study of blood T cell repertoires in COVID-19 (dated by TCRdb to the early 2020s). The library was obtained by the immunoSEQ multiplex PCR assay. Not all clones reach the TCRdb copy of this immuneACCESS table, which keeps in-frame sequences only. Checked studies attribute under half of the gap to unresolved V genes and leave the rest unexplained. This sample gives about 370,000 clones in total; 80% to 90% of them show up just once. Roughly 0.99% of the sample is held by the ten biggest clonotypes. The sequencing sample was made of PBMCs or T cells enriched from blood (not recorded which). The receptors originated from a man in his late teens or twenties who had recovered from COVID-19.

CDR3 sequence reads: CAWSELYNEQFF. The CDR3 DNA reads as TGTGCCTGGAGTGAACTATACAATGAGCAGTTCTTC. The rearrangement links TRBV30 to TRBJ2-1, with D hard to call. CDR3 length: 12 residues. Germline loops: CDR1 GTSNPN, CDR2 SVGIG (reference sequence). Trimming took off 1 base at V and 4 bases at J, with 5 bases between the two ends.

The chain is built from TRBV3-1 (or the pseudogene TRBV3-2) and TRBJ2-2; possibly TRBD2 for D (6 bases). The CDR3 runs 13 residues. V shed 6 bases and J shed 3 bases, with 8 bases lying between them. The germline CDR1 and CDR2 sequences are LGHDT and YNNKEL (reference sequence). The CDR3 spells CASSWGDTGELFF. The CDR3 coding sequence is TGTGCCAGCAGTTGGGGGGACACCGGGGAGCTGTTTTTT.

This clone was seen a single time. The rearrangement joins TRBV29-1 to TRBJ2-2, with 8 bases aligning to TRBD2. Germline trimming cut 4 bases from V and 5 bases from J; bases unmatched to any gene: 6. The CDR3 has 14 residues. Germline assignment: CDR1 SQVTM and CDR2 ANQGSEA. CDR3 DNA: TGCAGCGTTGCTATAGCGGGAAATACCGGGGAGCTGTTTTTT. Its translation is CSVAIAGNTGELFF.

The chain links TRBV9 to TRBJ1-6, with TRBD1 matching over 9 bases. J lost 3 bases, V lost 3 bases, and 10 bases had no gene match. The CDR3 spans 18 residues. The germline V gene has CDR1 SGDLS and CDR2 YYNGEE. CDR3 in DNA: TGTGCCAGCAGCGATCGACAGGGGGAGAGATTCTATAATTCACCCCTCCACTTT. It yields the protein CASSDRQGERFYNSPLHF.

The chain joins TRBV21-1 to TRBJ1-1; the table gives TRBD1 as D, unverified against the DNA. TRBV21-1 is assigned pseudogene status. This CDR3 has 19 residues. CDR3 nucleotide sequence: TGTGCCAGCGGCACCAATCCTCCGGGACAGGGGTTTAACGGCACTGAAGCTTTCTTT. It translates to CASGTNPPGQGFNGTEAFF.

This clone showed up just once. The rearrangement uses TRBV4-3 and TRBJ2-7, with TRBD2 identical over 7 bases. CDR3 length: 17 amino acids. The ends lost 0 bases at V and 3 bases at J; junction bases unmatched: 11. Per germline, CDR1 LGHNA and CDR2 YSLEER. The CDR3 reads CASSQELRGGLYYEQYF. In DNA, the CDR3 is TGCGCCAGCAGCCAAGAACTAAGGGGAGGGCTATACTACGAGCAGTACTTC.

CDR3: CASSAGTGGAETQYF. The CDR3 DNA is TGTGCCAGCAGCGCCGGGACAGGGGGCGCGGAGACCCAGTACTTC. The chain employs TRBV7-9 and TRBJ2-5; 12 nucleotides agree with TRBD1. V dropped 5 bases and J dropped 5; count of bases not matched to a gene: 6. This CDR3 has 15 amino acids. Germline CDR1 SEHNR, CDR2 FQNEAQ (reference sequence).

The CDR3 region has the DNA TGTGCCAGCAGCCCCCGGGGGGGTGCCTATGGCTACACCTTC. Its translation: CASSPRGGAYGYTF. The J gene is TRBJ1-2, the V gene TRBV7-8; possible D gene TRBD1, 5 bases. V was shortened by 5 bases and J by 4 bases, with 14 bases between the two germline ends. CDR3 length: 14 residues. CDR1 is SGHVS and CDR2 is FQNEAQ in the germline V gene.